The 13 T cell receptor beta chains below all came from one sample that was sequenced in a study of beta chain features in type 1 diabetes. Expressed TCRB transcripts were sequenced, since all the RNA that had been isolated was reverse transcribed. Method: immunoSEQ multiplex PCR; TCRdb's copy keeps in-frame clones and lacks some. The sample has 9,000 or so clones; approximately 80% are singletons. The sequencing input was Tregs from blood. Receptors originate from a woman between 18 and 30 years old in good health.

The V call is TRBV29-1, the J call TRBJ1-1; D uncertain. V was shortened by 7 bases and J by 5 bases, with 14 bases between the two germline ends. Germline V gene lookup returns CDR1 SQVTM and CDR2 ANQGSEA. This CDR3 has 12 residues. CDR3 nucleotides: TGCAGCGCTACCCGGGGTTGGACTGAAGCTTTCTTT. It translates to CSATRGWTEAFF.

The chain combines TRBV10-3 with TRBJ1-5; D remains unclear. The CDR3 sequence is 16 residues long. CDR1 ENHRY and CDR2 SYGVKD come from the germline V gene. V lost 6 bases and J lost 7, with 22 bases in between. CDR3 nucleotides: TGTGCCATCAGCCCGAACTTGGCGGGGTCTGGACAGCCCCAGCATTTT. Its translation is CAISPNLAGSGQPQHF.

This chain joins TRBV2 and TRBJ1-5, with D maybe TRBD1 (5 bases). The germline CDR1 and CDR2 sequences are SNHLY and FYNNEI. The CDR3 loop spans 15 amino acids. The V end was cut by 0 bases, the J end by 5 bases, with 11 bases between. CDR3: CASSEALNRYQPQHF. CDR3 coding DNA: TGTGCCAGCAGTGAAGCGCTAAACAGGTATCAGCCCCAGCATTTT. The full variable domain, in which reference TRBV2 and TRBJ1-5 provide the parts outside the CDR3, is EPEVTQTPSHQVTQMGQEVILRCVPISNHLYFYWYRQILGQKVEFLVSFYNNEISEKSEIFDDQFSVERPDGSNFTLKIRSTKLEDSAMYFCASSEALNRYQPQHFGDGTRLSIL.

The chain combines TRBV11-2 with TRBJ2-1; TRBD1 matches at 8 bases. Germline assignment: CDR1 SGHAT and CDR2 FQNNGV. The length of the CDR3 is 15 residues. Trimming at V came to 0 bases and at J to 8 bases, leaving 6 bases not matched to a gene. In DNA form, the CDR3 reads TGTGCCAGCAGCTTAGACAGGGGGCGTTGGGATGAGCAGTTCTTC. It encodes CASSLDRGRWDEQFF.

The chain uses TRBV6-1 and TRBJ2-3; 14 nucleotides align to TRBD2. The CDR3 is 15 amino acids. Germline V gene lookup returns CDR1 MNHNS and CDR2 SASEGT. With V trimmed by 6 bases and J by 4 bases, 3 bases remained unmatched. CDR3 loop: CASSGTSGRSDTQYF. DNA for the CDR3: TGTGCCAGCAGCGGGACTAGCGGGAGATCAGATACGCAGTATTTT.

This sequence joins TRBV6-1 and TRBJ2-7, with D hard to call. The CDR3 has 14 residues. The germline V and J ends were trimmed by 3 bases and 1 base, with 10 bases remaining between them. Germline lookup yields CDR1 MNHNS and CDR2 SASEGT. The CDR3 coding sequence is TGTGCCAGCAGTGACAGGCTTTCGTCCTACGAGCAGTACTTC. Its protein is CASSDRLSSYEQYF.

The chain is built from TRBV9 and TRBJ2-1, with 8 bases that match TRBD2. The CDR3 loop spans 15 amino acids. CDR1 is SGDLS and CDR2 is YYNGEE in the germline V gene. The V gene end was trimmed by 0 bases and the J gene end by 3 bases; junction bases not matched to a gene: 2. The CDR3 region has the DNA TGTGCCAGCAGCGTAGACGGGGGGGACTACAATGAGCAGTTCTTC. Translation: CASSVDGGDYNEQFF.

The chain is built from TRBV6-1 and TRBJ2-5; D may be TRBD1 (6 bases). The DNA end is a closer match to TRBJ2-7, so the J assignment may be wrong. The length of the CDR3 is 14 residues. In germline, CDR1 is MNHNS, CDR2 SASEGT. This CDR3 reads CASSTSGVAYEQYF. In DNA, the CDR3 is TGTGCCAGCAGCACGTCAGGGGTGGCCTACGAGCAGTACTTC.

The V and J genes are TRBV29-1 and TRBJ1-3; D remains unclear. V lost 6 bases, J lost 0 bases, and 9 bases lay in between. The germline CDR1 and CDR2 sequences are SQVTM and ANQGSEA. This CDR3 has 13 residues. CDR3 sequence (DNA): TGCAGCGTACGACAAAACTCTGGAAACACCATATATTTT. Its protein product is CSVRQNSGNTIYF.

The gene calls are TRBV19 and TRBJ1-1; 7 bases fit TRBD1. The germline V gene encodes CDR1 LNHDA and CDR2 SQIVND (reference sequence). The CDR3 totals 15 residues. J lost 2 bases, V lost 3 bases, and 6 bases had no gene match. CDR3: CASSINQGGNTEAFF. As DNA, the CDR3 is TGTGCCAGTAGTATTAACCAGGGGGGAAACACTGAAGCTTTCTTT. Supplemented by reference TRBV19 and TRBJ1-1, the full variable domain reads DGGITQSPKYLFRKEGQNVTLSCEQNLNHDAMYWYRQDPGQGLRLIYYSQIVNDFQKGDIAEGYSVSREKKESFPLTVTSAQKNPTAFYLCASSINQGGNTEAFFGQGTRLTVV.

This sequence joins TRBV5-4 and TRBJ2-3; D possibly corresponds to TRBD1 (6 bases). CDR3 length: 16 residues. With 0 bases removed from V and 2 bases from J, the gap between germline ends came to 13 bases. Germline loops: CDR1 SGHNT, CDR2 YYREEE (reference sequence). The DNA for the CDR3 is TGTGCCAGCAGCTTGGCGTCAGGGGCCTACACAGATACGCAGTATTTT. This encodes CASSLASGAYTDTQYF.

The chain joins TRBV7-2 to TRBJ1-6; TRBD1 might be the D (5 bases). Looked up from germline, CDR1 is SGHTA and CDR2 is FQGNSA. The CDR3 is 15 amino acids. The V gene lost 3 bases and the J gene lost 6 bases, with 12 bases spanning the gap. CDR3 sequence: CASSFFGTRNSPLHF. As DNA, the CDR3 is TGTGCCAGCAGCTTTTTCGGGACTCGTAATTCACCCCTCCACTTT. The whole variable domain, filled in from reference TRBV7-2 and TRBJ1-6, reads GAGVSQSPSNKVTEKGKDVELRCDPISGHTALYWYRQSLGQGLEFLIYFQGNSAPDKSGLPSDRFSAERTGGSVSTLTIQRTQQEDSAVYLCASSFFGTRNSPLHFGNGTRLTVT.

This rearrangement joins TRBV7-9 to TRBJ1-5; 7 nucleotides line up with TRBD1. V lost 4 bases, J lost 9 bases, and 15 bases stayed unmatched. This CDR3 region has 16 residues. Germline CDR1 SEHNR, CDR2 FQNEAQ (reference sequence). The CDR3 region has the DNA TGTGCCAGCAGCTCGGAGGGCCCGACAGGGCTCCCGCCCCAGCATTTT. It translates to CASSSEGPTGLPPQHF.